Each of the 24 T cell receptor beta chains below was sequenced from the same sample in a study of blood T cell repertoires in COVID-19. Repertoires were generated with immunoSEQ multiplex PCR, while TCRdb's copy carries only in-frame clones and drops some. The table includes around 100,000 clones, more than 80% detected once. Sequencing was done on a sample of peripheral blood. These receptors were obtained from a woman aged 55-70 years with COVID-19, enrolled during active disease.

The DNA for the CDR3 is TGTGCCAGCAGTGAAGCTCCGGGACAACTCACTGAAGCTTTCTTT. Protein product: CASSEAPGQLTEAFF. The chain carries TRBV6-1 and TRBJ1-1, with D possibly TRBD1 on 6 matching bases. The CDR3 extends over 15 amino acids. CDR1 is MNHNS and CDR2 is SASEGT in the germline V gene. V was clipped by 0 bases and J by 4 bases, with 12 bases between them.

The chain has TRBV28 and TRBJ2-2, with 7 positions matching TRBD1. Losses at the gene ends were 6 bases for V and 5 bases for J; bases not matched to a gene: 9. CDR1 is MDHEN, CDR2 SYDVKM, per germline. The CDR3 extends over 15 amino acids. CDR3 sequence (DNA): TGTGCCAGCAGAACAGGGGTTTTTTCTACCGGGGAGCTGTTTTTT. Protein sequence: CASRTGVFSTGELFF. The whole variable domain, remainder taken from reference TRBV28 and TRBJ2-2, is DVKVTQSSRYLVKRTGEKVFLECVQDMDHENMFWYRQDPGLGLRLIYFSYDVKMKEKGDIPEGYSVSREKKERFSLILESASTNQTSMYLCASRTGVFSTGELFFGEGSRLTVL.

The chain has TRBV10-3 and TRBJ1-5; D gene unclear. Germline loops: CDR1 ENHRY, CDR2 SYGVKD. The CDR3 totals 14 residues. The V gene lost 3 bases and the J gene lost 5 bases, with 11 bases spanning the gap. CDR3 bases: TGTGCCATCAGTGAACAAGGGCGGGATCAGCCCCAGCATTTT. This codes for CAISEQGRDQPQHF.

In nucleotides, the CDR3 is TGTGCCAGCAGCCCGAACGGACTAGCGGAAGAGACCCAGTACTTC. Its protein is CASSPNGLAEETQYF. This chain links TRBV27 with TRBJ2-5, with 10 bases fitting TRBD2. Trimming took 6 bases from V and 3 from J; bases not matched to a gene: 7. From germline, CDR1 is MNHEY and CDR2 SMNVEV (reference sequence). The CDR3 sequence is 15 residues long.

The V and J genes are TRBV27 and TRBJ1-2, with no clear D. This CDR3 comprises 12 residues. Looked up from germline, CDR1 is MNHEY and CDR2 is SMNVEV (reference sequence). With 8 bases removed from V and 2 bases from J, the gap between germline ends came to 9 bases. CDR3: CASLSENYGYTF. The CDR3 DNA sequence: TGTGCCAGCCTGTCCGAGAACTATGGCTACACCTTC.

V and J are TRBV21-1 and TRBJ1-2. TRBV21-1 is reported as a pseudogene. This CDR3 contains 13 residues. The CDR3 sequence is CASSKAVQRGDYF. The CDR3, as DNA: TGTGCCAGCAGCAAAGCTGTCCAACGAGGGGACTACTTC.

This clone was counted ten times or more. As DNA, the CDR3 is TGTGCCAGCTCACTCGACAGGGATCGAGCTTTCTTT. Translating gives CASSLDRDRAFF. The chain joins TRBV18 to TRBJ1-1; 7 positions match TRBD1. Per germline, CDR1 KGHSH and CDR2 LQKENI. Trimming cost V 4 bases and J 10 bases; bases outside gene matches: 6. This CDR3 is 12 amino acids long. Variable domain in full (rest from reference TRBV18 and TRBJ1-1): NAGVMQNPRHLVRRRGQEARLRCSPMKGHSHVYWYRQLPEEGLKFMVYLQKENIIDESGMPKERFSAEFPKEGPSILRIQQVVRGDSAAYFCASSLDRDRAFFGQGTRLTVV.

This chain connects TRBV6-5 to TRBJ1-5; D gene uncertain. Trimming stripped 6 bases from V and 0 bases from J, with 12 bases between. Germline V gene lookup returns CDR1 MNHEY and CDR2 SVGAGI. CDR3 length: 15 residues. CDR3 protein: CASSRSGISNQPQHF. CDR3 in DNA: TGTGCCAGCAGCAGGTCGGGAATTAGCAATCAGCCCCAGCATTTT.

This chain links TRBV5-1 with TRBJ1-1, with D possibly TRBD1 on 6 matching bases. The CDR3 is made up of 13 amino acids. Germline-derived CDR1 and CDR2 are SGHRS and YFSETQ. Trimming shortened V by 0 bases and J by 5 bases, and 8 bases separated the two germline ends. CDR3 loop: CASSLAGATEAFF. The CDR3 DNA reads as TGCGCCAGCAGCTTGGCAGGGGCTACTGAAGCTTTCTTT.

The chain recombines TRBV5-1 with TRBJ1-4; D is perhaps TRBD1 (6 bases). CDR1 is SGHRS, CDR2 YFSETQ, per germline. This CDR3 has 17 amino acids. Deletions cut 0 bases from V and 0 bases from J, with 12 bases between. CDR3 bases: TGCGCCAGCAGCTTGGTACAGGGAGGGGCAACTAATGAAAAACTGTTTTTT. It yields the protein CASSLVQGGATNEKLFF. The complete variable domain, with remaining parts taken from reference TRBV5-1 and TRBJ1-4, reads KAGVTQTPRYLIKTRGQQVTLSCSPISGHRSVSWYQQTPGQGLQFLFEYFSETQRNKGNFPGRFSGRQFSNSRSEMNVSTLELGDSALYLCASSLVQGGATNEKLFFGSGTQLSVL.

The chain recombines TRBV7-9 with TRBJ1-1; 10 bases agree with TRBD1. V gave up 5 bases and J gave up 6 bases; unmatched junction bases: 6. This CDR3 spans 14 amino acids. Germline V gives CDR1 SEHNR, CDR2 FQNEAQ (reference sequence). This CDR3 reads CASSPRQGASEAFF. The CDR3 coding sequence is TGTGCCAGCAGCCCGAGACAGGGGGCTTCTGAAGCTTTCTTT.

The chain recombines TRBV5-1 with TRBJ2-5; 11 bases are shared with TRBD1. Germline lookup yields CDR1 SGHRS and CDR2 YFSETQ. This CDR3 is built from 16 residues. V lost 0 bases to trimming and J lost 5 bases; unmatched junction nucleotides: 6. CDR3 bases: TGCGCCAGCAGCTTGGTTGCGGACAGGGGGCAGGAGACCCAGTACTTC. Protein product: CASSLVADRGQETQYF.

This clone was observed a single time. The DNA for the CDR3 is TGTGCCAGCAGCTTAGACCCGGACAGGGGGTTGTGGAACACTGAAGCTTTCTTT. This encodes CASSLDPDRGLWNTEAFF. V gene TRBV7-2 combines with J gene TRBJ1-1, with 10 bases lining up with TRBD1. The V and J ends lost 1 base and 1 base, in that order; junction bases with no gene match: 9. CDR3 length: 18 residues. Germline assignment: CDR1 SGHTA and CDR2 FQGNSA.

This clone was observed a few times. The V call is TRBV11-2, the J call TRBJ2-7; 7 bases are shared with TRBD1. The germline gives CDR1 SGHAT, CDR2 FQNNGV. The V gene end was trimmed by 4 bases and the J gene end by 3 bases; junction bases not matched to a gene: 6. The CDR3 is 14 residues long. In DNA form, the CDR3 reads TGTGCCAGCAGCTCAACAGGGGATATCTACGAGCAGTACTTC. Translating gives CASSSTGDIYEQYF.

The chain carries TRBV19 and TRBJ1-2; 9 positions match TRBD1. Per germline, CDR1 LNHDA and CDR2 SQIVND (reference sequence). CDR3 size: 16 residues. After removal of 3 bases from V and 0 bases from J, the junction contained 5 bases not matched to a gene. The CDR3 sequence: CASSMTGGNSNYGYTF. CDR3 DNA: TGTGCCAGTAGTATGACAGGGGGAAACTCTAACTATGGCTACACCTTC.

The V gene is TRBV3-1 (or the pseudogene TRBV3-2), the J gene TRBJ1-1; a weak D match, TRBD1 (5 bases). V lost 4 bases and J 1 base, leaving 16 bases between the germline ends. Germline V gives CDR1 LGHDT, CDR2 YNNKEL (reference sequence). The CDR3 is 16 residues long. CDR3 nucleotides: TGTGCCAGCAGCCCCCCCGGGGGGGTGGCGAACACTGAAGCTTTCTTT. Encoded protein: CASSPPGGVANTEAFF.

The gene calls are TRBV5-1 and TRBJ1-2, with D perhaps matching TRBD1 (5 bases). V was pared by 4 bases and J by 8 bases, with 18 bases between. Germline CDR1 SGHRS, CDR2 YFSETQ. This CDR3 region has 14 residues. CDR3 sequence (DNA): TGCGCCAGCAGCAGCGCGGGACCTAGAGGGGGCTACACCTTC. Encoded protein: CASSSAGPRGGYTF.

This chain connects TRBV9 to TRBJ1-4, with TRBD1 as a possible D gene (5 bases). The CDR3 covers 16 residues. V was trimmed by 3 bases and J by 7 bases, leaving 19 bases between them. Germline V gives CDR1 SGDLS, CDR2 YYNGEE. CDR3 protein: CASSGGGDSSREKLFF. The CDR3 DNA is TGTGCCAGCAGCGGGGGGGGTGACAGTTCCCGTGAAAAACTGTTTTTT.

The J gene is TRBJ1-1, the V gene TRBV4-1; D possibly corresponds to TRBD1 (5 bases). This CDR3 region has 15 residues. Trimming removed 3 bases from V and 2 bases from J, with 13 bases in between. Germline-derived CDR1 and CDR2 are MGHRA and YSYEKL. CDR3 loop: CASSQSGTFNTEAFF. The CDR3 region has the DNA TGCGCCAGCAGCCAGTCCGGGACTTTTAACACTGAAGCTTTCTTT.

The CDR3 loop reads CASRRTVLSSGNTIYF. In nucleotides, the CDR3 is TGTGCCAGCCGGAGGACAGTACTGAGCTCTGGAAACACCATATATTTT. The V and J genes are TRBV2 and TRBJ1-3; maybe TRBD1 (6 bases). Trimming took 8 bases from V and 0 from J, leaving 17 bases between them. This CDR3 region has 16 residues. CDR1 is SNHLY and CDR2 is FYNNEI in the germline V gene. Using reference TRBV2 and TRBJ1-3 for the parts outside the CDR3, the full variable domain is EPEVTQTPSHQVTQMGQEVILRCVPISNHLYFYWYRQILGQKVEFLVSFYNNEISEKSEIFDDQFSVERPDGSNFTLKIRSTKLEDSAMYFCASRRTVLSSGNTIYFGEGSWLTVV.

This clone showed up just once. This sequence joins TRBV18 and TRBJ2-7; 11 positions match TRBD1. The germline V gene encodes CDR1 KGHSH and CDR2 LQKENI. With 0 bases clipped from V and 4 bases from J, the junction kept 5 bases outside the gene matches. The CDR3 loop spans 16 amino acids. The CDR3 loop reads CASSPPRTGGLYEQYF. DNA for the CDR3: TGTGCCAGCTCACCACCCCGGACAGGGGGCTTATACGAGCAGTACTTC.

The chain links TRBV6-5 to TRBJ2-2; D perhaps matches TRBD1 (5 bases). Germline V gene data show CDR1 as MNHEY and CDR2 as SVGAGI. Trimming took off 7 bases at V and 0 bases at J, with 9 bases between the two ends. The CDR3 consists of 14 residues. DNA of the CDR3: TGTGCCAGCACAAGGACAACGAACACCGGGGAGCTGTTTTTT. It encodes CASTRTTNTGELFF.

This clone was picked up one time. This sequence joins TRBV7-3 and TRBJ2-2, with D unclear. Trimming took 1 base from V and 0 from J, leaving 9 bases between them. CDR1 SGHTA and CDR2 FQGTGA come from the germline V gene. The CDR3 runs 16 residues. CDR3 sequence reads: CASSLMSVANTGELFF. CDR3 sequence (DNA): TGTGCCAGCAGCTTAATGTCGGTCGCGAACACCGGGGAGCTGTTTTTT.

This clone was seen only once. The rearrangement joins TRBV7-2 to TRBJ1-2; D remains unclear. The CDR3 is 15 residues long. V lost 1 base and J lost 2, with 11 bases in between. Germline CDR1 reads SGHTA; CDR2 reads FQGNSA. The CDR3 DNA follows: TGTGCCAGCAGCTTAGTATCCGGGGAGAACTATGGCTACACCTTC. It yields the protein CASSLVSGENYGYTF.